These 28 T cell receptor beta chains were sequenced from one sample in a study of T cell changes during pregnancy in multiple sclerosis. This table comes from immunoSEQ multiplex PCR, and its TCRdb copy is limited to in-frame clones, with some not included. The data show about 51,000 clones, with 80% to 95% seen just once and under 0.85% held by the top ten. The source material was CD4+ T cells from peripheral blood mononuclear cells, sampled in the third trimester of pregnancy. The receptors derive from a female donor with multiple sclerosis, enrolled in a pregnancy study.

The CDR3 DNA reads TGCAGCGTTGATCCAGGGACTTTGAGTGGCTACACCTTC. It is translated as CSVDPGTLSGYTF. V is TRBV29-1 and J is TRBJ1-2; D is possibly TRBD1 (5 bases). CDR1 and CDR2 (germline): SQVTM, ANQGSEA. The CDR3 is made up of 13 amino acids. Trimming removed 3 bases at V and 7 bases at J, with 15 bases between.

V usage is TRBV11-2 and J usage is TRBJ1-3; TRBD1 might be the D (6 bases). Germline CDR1 is SGHAT and CDR2 is FQNNGV. The CDR3 is 16 residues long. The V end lost 1 base, the J end lost 2 bases, and 12 bases lay between the germline ends. The CDR3 coding sequence is TGTGCCAGCAGCTTAGGACTTGGGACACCTGGAAACACCATATATTTT. It is translated as CASSLGLGTPGNTIYF.

The J gene is TRBJ1-1, the V gene TRBV28; no reliable D call. Trimming stripped 1 base from V and 7 bases from J, with 4 bases between. Germline CDR1 is MDHEN and CDR2 is SYDVKM. The CDR3 is 11 residues long. The CDR3: CASSLFHEAFF. DNA for the CDR3: TGTGCCAGCAGTTTATTCCATGAAGCTTTCTTT.

The chain is built from TRBV6-1 and TRBJ2-5; D is possibly TRBD1 (6 bases). This CDR3 region has 13 residues. Germline V gives CDR1 MNHNS, CDR2 SASEGT. Trimming removed 6 bases from V and 4 bases from J, with 12 bases in between. The CDR3 region is CASSWTEGETQYF. The CDR3 nucleotides read TGTGCCAGCAGCTGGACAGAGGGAGAGACCCAGTACTTC.

The rearrangement links TRBV30 to TRBJ1-2, with D tentatively TRBD1 (5 bases). CDR3 length equals 12 residues. CDR1 is GTSNPN and CDR2 is SVGIG in the germline V gene (reference sequence). The V and J ends lost 7 bases and 3 bases respectively, with 12 bases between them. CDR3 nucleotides: TGTGCCTCAATAAAGGGGTACTATGGCTACACCTTC. This encodes CASIKGYYGYTF.

Here the CDR3 reads CASTSGRGDEQFF. The CDR3 nucleotides are TGTGCCAGCACGAGCGGGAGGGGAGATGAGCAGTTCTTC. The chain links TRBV6-6 to TRBJ2-1; 10 nucleotides line up with TRBD2. V lost 7 bases, J lost 8 bases, and 5 bases stayed unmatched. Germline V gene sequence: CDR1 MNHNY, CDR2 SVGAGI (reference sequence). The CDR3 is 13 residues long.

The chain is built from TRBV6-5 and TRBJ2-7; 10 nucleotides match TRBD1. From germline, CDR1 is MNHEY and CDR2 SVGAGI. The J segment lost 4 bases and the V segment lost 7 bases, leaving 7 bases of the junction unmatched. There are 14 residues in the CDR3. The CDR3 protein is CASNRQGARYEQYF. In DNA form, the CDR3 reads TGTGCCAGCAATCGACAGGGGGCGCGGTACGAGCAGTACTTC.

The rearrangement links TRBV28 to TRBJ2-1, with 7 bases aligning to TRBD2. Germline V lookup: CDR1 MDHEN, CDR2 SYDVKM. There are 17 residues in the CDR3. Losses at the gene ends were 4 bases for V and 2 bases for J; bases not matched to a gene: 11. In DNA, the CDR3 is TGTGCCAGCAGTTCTAGCGGTCATACAAATACCTACAATGAGCAGTTCTTC. It codes for CASSSSGHTNTYNEQFF.

The V and J genes are TRBV13 and TRBJ2-1; 13 nucleotides line up with TRBD2. The V segment lost 1 base and the J segment 12 bases; nucleotides outside the gene matches: 6. Germline V gives CDR1 PRHDT, CDR2 FYEKMQ (reference sequence). The CDR3 extends over 15 amino acids. The CDR3: CASSLALGTSGVQFF. The CDR3 DNA reads as TGTGCCAGCAGCTTAGCTTTGGGGACTAGCGGGGTGCAGTTCTTC. The whole variable domain, filled in from reference TRBV13 and TRBJ2-1, reads AAGVIQSPRHLIKEKRETATLKCYPIPRHDTVYWYQQGPGQDPQFLISFYEKMQSDKGSIPDRFSAQQFSDYHSELNMSSLELGDSALYFCASSLALGTSGVQFFGPGTRLTVL.

The chain couples TRBV5-4 to TRBJ2-1; 9 bases match TRBD2. Germline CDR1 SGHNT, CDR2 YYREEE (reference sequence). With 4 bases clipped from V and 14 bases from J, the junction kept 7 bases outside the gene matches. The CDR3 sequence is 12 residues long. CDR3: CASSAIAGEEFF. CDR3 DNA sequence: TGTGCCAGCAGCGCCATAGCGGGAGAGGAGTTCTTC.

This chain links TRBV7-9 with TRBJ1-1, with 10 bases fitting TRBD1. V trimming: 5 bases; J trimming: 1 base; junction bases outside the gene matches: 16. The CDR3 sequence is 19 residues long. CDR1 is SEHNR and CDR2 is FQNEAQ in the germline V gene (reference sequence). The CDR3 protein is CASSRTGGAGFLGNTEAFF. In DNA form, the CDR3 reads TGTGCCAGCAGCCGGACAGGGGGAGCAGGTTTTTTGGGGAACACTGAAGCTTTCTTT.

This clone was seen a single time. This chain connects TRBV7-6 to TRBJ1-1; no clear D. With 2 bases removed from V and 4 bases from J, the gap between germline ends came to 8 bases. The germline CDR1 and CDR2 sequences are SGHVS and FNYEAQ. CDR3 length: 13 amino acids. CDR3 loop: CASSLLGSTEAFF. As DNA, the CDR3 is TGTGCCAGCAGCTTACTTGGGAGCACTGAAGCTTTCTTT.

V is TRBV4-3 and J is TRBJ1-4; D is unresolved. Trimming left V 2 bases short and J 2 bases short, with 9 bases between. The V gene's germline CDR1 is LGHNA and CDR2 YSLEER. CDR3 length equals 15 residues. The CDR3 is CASSQRGGTNEKLFF. The CDR3 DNA reads as TGCGCCAGCAGCCAACGAGGAGGCACTAATGAAAAACTGTTTTTT.

The chain employs TRBV5-1 and TRBJ2-7; D not resolved. The CDR3 runs to 13 residues. V lost 1 base, J lost 0 bases, and 5 bases lay in between. Germline V gene sequence: CDR1 SGHRS, CDR2 YFSETQ. This chain's CDR3 is CASSLSISYEQYF. The CDR3, as DNA: TGCGCCAGCAGCTTGAGCATCTCCTACGAGCAGTACTTC.

The CDR3 DNA is TGTGCCAGCAGCCCCCTACGGGAGACCCAGTACTTC. It encodes CASSPLRETQYF. This rearrangement joins TRBV7-9 to TRBJ2-5; D uncertain. This CDR3 is 12 amino acids long. With 5 bases removed from V and 5 bases from J, the gap between germline ends came to 9 bases. The V gene's germline CDR1 is SEHNR and CDR2 FQNEAQ (reference sequence).

The chain is built from TRBV5-6 and TRBJ1-1; D is unclear. CDR3 length: 14 residues. CDR1 SGHDT and CDR2 YYEEEE come from the germline V gene. Trimming pared 3 bases from V and 3 bases from J, leaving 12 bases between. For the CDR3, the DNA is TGTGCCAGCAGCTGGGGTACGGGAGACACTGAAGCTTTCTTT. It translates to CASSWGTGDTEAFF.

The chain couples TRBV7-6 to TRBJ2-1; 11 positions match TRBD2. CDR1 is SGHVS and CDR2 is FNYEAQ in the germline V gene. This CDR3 has 17 amino acids. Trimming removed 2 bases from V and 6 bases from J; junction bases left unmatched: 9. CDR3 loop: CASSLIAGGPSPNEQFF. The CDR3 DNA follows: TGTGCCAGCAGCTTAATAGCGGGAGGGCCTAGTCCCAATGAGCAGTTCTTC. The full variable domain, with the rest looked up from reference TRBV7-6 and TRBJ2-1, is GAGVSQSPRYKVTKRGQDVALRCDPISGHVSLYWYRQALGQGPEFLTYFNYEAQQDKSGLPNDRFSAERPEGSISTLTIQRTEQRDSAMYRCASSLIAGGPSPNEQFFGPGTRLTVL.

The V gene is TRBV7-3, the J gene TRBJ2-7; 10 bases are shared with TRBD2. This CDR3 spans 14 amino acids. The V and J ends lost 4 bases and 5 bases, in that order; junction bases with no gene match: 5. From germline, CDR1 is SGHTA and CDR2 FQGTGA. The CDR3 reads CASSSAGGPDEQYF. The CDR3 region has the DNA TGTGCCAGCAGCTCAGCGGGAGGGCCGGACGAGCAGTACTTC.

The chain has TRBV2 and TRBJ2-1; the match to TRBD1 covers 7 bases. Germline CDR1 is SNHLY and CDR2 is FYNNEI. V shed 5 bases and J 5 bases; nucleotides not matched to a gene: 12. This CDR3 contains 16 residues. The CDR3 DNA reads TGTGCCAGCAGTAAACTCTTAGGGGGCGCGGACAATGAGCAGTTCTTC. Its protein is CASSKLLGGADNEQFF.

The DNA for the CDR3 is TGTGCCAGCAGAAATACGGGAATCTCTGGAAACACCATATATTTT. It specifies CASRNTGISGNTIYF. The chain combines TRBV6-5 with TRBJ1-3; D is undetermined. V lost 6 bases, J lost 0 bases, and 12 bases lay in between. Germline V gives CDR1 MNHEY, CDR2 SVGAGI. CDR3 length: 15 residues.

A single count supports this clone. The genes are TRBV7-8 and TRBJ2-7; 11 bases align to TRBD2. The J segment lost 4 bases and the V segment lost 3 bases, leaving 8 bases of the junction unmatched. Per germline, CDR1 SGHVS and CDR2 FQNEAQ. The CDR3 is 16 residues long. CDR3 in amino acids: CASSFASGRQSYEQYF. The DNA for the CDR3 is TGTGCCAGCAGCTTCGCTAGCGGGAGGCAGTCGTACGAGCAGTACTTC.

The chain has TRBV7-2 and TRBJ1-1; D uncertain. Germline V gene lookup returns CDR1 SGHTA and CDR2 FQGNSA. The CDR3 has 13 residues. V lost 2 bases, J lost 5 bases, and 9 bases lay in between. Written as DNA, the CDR3 is TGTGCCAGCAGCTTAATCGTGCAGACTGAAGCTTTCTTT. Translation gives CASSLIVQTEAFF.

The chain couples TRBV10-3 to TRBJ2-1, with 10 nucleotides matching TRBD2. From germline, CDR1 is ENHRY and CDR2 SYGVKD. This CDR3 has 16 amino acids. V shed 3 bases, J shed 5 bases, and the junction held 7 bases outside the gene matches. CDR3 in DNA: TGTGCCATCAGTGATGGTAGCGGGAGGACTAACAATGAGCAGTTCTTC. Its translation: CAISDGSGRTNNEQFF.

CDR3 DNA: TGTGCCAGCAGTCTCGGGACAGTAAATGAAAAACTGTTTTTT. The encoded protein is CASSLGTVNEKLFF. The genes are TRBV2 and TRBJ1-4, with TRBD1 matching over 7 bases. V gave up 5 bases and J gave up 5 bases; unmatched junction bases: 5. Germline loops: CDR1 SNHLY, CDR2 FYNNEI. The CDR3 is 14 amino acids.

J is TRBJ2-3 and V is TRBV6-6; TRBD1 aligns across 8 bases. Trimming removed 5 bases from V and 5 bases from J; junction bases left unmatched: 6. This CDR3 contains 14 residues. The germline V gene encodes CDR1 MNHNY and CDR2 SVGAGI (reference sequence). The CDR3 loop is CASSIPTGVDTQYF. Here the CDR3 DNA reads TGTGCCAGCAGTATACCGACAGGGGTAGATACGCAGTATTTT.

This clone was recorded once. The V call is TRBV5-1, the J call TRBJ1-1; TRBD1 matches at 8 bases. V lost 1 base to trimming and J lost 1 base; unmatched junction nucleotides: 3. CDR1 and CDR2 from the germline V gene are SGHRS and YFSETQ. CDR3 length equals 15 residues. Here the CDR3 DNA reads TGCGCCAGCAGCTTGCAGGGGGCGGAGAACACTGAAGCTTTCTTT. Amino acid sequence: CASSLQGAENTEAFF.

CDR3 loop: CASKSSSVYGYTF. The CDR3 DNA is TGTGCCAGCAAAAGTTCCAGTGTCTATGGCTACACCTTC. The chain is built from TRBV27 and TRBJ1-2, with no clear D. The germline gives CDR1 MNHEY, CDR2 SMNVEV (reference sequence). The length of the CDR3 is 13 residues. The V end lost 7 bases, the J end lost 4 bases, and 13 bases lay between the germline ends.

The gene calls are TRBV6-1 and TRBJ1-2, with D unclear. This CDR3 contains 15 residues. V lost 7 bases and J lost 4, with 19 bases in between. From germline, CDR1 is MNHNS and CDR2 SASEGT. CDR3 nucleotide sequence: TGTGCCAGCACCGACAAAGTGCGGGGTAGCTATGGCTACACCTTC. Translation gives CASTDKVRGSYGYTF.